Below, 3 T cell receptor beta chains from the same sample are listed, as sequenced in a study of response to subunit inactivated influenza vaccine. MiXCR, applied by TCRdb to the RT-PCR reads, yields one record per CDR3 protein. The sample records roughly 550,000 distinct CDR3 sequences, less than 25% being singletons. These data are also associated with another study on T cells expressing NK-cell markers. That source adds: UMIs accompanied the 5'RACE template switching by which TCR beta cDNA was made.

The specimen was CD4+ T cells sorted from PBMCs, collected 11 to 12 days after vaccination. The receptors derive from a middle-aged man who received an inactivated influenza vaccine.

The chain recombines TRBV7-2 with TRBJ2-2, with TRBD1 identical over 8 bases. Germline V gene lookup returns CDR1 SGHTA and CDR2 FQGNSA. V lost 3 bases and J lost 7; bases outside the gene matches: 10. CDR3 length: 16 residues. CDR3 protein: CASSLRGRGLGGELFF. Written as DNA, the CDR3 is TGTGCCAGCAGCTTGCGGGGCAGGGGGCTCGGCGGGGAGCTGTTTTTT.

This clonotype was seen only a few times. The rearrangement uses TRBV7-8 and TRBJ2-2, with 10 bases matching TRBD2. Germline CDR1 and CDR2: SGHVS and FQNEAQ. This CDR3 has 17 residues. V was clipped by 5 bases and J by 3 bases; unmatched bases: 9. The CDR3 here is CASSLSRTSGHTGELFF. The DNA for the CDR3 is TGTGCCAGCAGCCTTTCGCGGACTAGCGGTCACACCGGGGAGCTGTTTTTT.

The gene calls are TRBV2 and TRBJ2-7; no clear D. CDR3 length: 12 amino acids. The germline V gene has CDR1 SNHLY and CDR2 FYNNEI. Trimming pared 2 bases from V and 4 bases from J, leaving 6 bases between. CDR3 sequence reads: CASSERRYEQYF. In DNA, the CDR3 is TGTGCCAGCAGTGAACGCCGGTACGAGCAGTACTTC.